The next 4 T cell receptor beta chains were all read from a single sample in a study of shared clonotypes between healthy human individuals. Clones were sequenced by immunoSEQ multiplex PCR, and TCRdb holds only the in-frame ones, with some missing. The repertoire has 450,000 to 500,000 clones, over 65% of them found once; the top ten carry roughly 13%. Sequencing was performed on PBMCs. The origin of the receptors is a middle-aged woman in good health. Some clones in this sample may be carry-over from other donors' samples.

The chain combines TRBV11-2 with TRBJ2-2, with 9 bases lining up with TRBD2. From germline, CDR1 is SGHAT and CDR2 FQNNGV. V lost 3 bases, J lost 5 bases, and 4 bases stayed unmatched. The CDR3 sequence is 15 residues long. The CDR3 DNA is TGTGCCAGCAGCTTGACTAGCGGTTTAACCGGGGAGCTGTTTTTT. It yields the protein CASSLTSGLTGELFF. Supplemented by reference TRBV11-2 and TRBJ2-2, the full variable domain reads EAGVAQSPRYKIIEKRQSVAFWCNPISGHATLYWYQQILGQGPKLLIQFQNNGVVDDSQLPKDRFSAERLKGVDSTLKIQPAKLEDSAVYLCASSLTSGLTGELFFGEGSRLTVL.

To note about this clone: The sample contains more than one DNA sequence encoding this CDR3. The CDR3 DNA reads as TGTGCCAGCTCACCAGGGACAGCAAATGAAAAACTGTTTTTT. It encodes CASSPGTANEKLFF. The rearrangement uses TRBV18 and TRBJ1-4; 7 bases are shared with TRBD1. The V segment lost 2 bases and the J segment 5 bases; nucleotides outside the gene matches: 2. The germline V gene has CDR1 KGHSH and CDR2 LQKENI. This CDR3 contains 14 residues.

With regard to this clone: With only one base between it and a far larger clone, this is likely a read error. V gene TRBV6-1 combines with J gene TRBJ2-7; 7 positions match TRBD2. After removal of 1 base from V and 1 base from J, the junction contained 4 bases not matched to a gene. Germline CDR1 reads MNHNS; CDR2 reads SASEGT. The CDR3 runs to 15 residues. As DNA, the CDR3 is TGTGCCAGCAGTGAAGGACCAGCGGGATCCTACGAGCAGTACTTC. It codes for CASSEGPAGSYEQYF.

This clone was recorded only once. The chain joins TRBV29-1 to TRBJ1-4; D unresolved. CDR3 length equals 14 residues. CDR1 is SQVTM and CDR2 is ANQGSEA in the germline V gene. V was pared by 7 bases and J by 5 bases, with 17 bases between. The CDR3 region is CSATTTTANEKLFF. CDR3 in DNA: TGCAGCGCTACGACAACCACAGCAAATGAAAAACTGTTTTTT.